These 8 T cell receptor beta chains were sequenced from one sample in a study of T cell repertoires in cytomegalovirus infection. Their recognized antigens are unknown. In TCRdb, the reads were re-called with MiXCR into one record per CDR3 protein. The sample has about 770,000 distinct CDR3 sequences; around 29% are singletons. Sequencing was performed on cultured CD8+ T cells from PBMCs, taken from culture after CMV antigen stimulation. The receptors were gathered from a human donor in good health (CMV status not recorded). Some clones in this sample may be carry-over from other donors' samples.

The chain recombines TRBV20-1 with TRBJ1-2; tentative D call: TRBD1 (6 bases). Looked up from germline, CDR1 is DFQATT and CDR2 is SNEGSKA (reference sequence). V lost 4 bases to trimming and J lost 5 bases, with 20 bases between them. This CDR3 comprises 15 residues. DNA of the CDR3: TGCAGTGCTACCCCCGGGACAAGGGAGTTGTATGGCTACACCTTC. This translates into CSATPGTRELYGYTF.

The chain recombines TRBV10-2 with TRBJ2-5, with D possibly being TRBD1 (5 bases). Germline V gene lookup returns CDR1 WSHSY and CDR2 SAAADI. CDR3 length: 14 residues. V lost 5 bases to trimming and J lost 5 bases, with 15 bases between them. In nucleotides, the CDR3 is TGCGCCAGCAGTCACCGCAGGGTGGGGGAGACCCAGTACTTC. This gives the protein CASSHRRVGETQYF.

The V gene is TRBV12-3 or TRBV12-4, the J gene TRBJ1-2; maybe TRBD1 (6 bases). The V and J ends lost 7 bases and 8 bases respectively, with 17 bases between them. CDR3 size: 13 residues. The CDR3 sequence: CASTLDSFYGYTF. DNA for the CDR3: TGTGCCAGCACTCTGGACAGCTTCTACGGCTACACCTTC.

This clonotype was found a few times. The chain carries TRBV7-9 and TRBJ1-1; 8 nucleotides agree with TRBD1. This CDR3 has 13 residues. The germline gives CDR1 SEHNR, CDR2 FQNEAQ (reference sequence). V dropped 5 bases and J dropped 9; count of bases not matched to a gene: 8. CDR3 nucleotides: TGTGCCAGCAGCCAAAGCAGGGACAGGCAAGCTTTCTTT. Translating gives CASSQSRDRQAFF.

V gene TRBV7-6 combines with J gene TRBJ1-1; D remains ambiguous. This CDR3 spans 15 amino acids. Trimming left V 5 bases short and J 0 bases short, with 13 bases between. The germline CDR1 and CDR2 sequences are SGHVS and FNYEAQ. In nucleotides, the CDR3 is TGTGCCAGCAGCAGGTCGGGTAAGATGAACACTGAAGCTTTCTTT. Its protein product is CASSRSGKMNTEAFF.

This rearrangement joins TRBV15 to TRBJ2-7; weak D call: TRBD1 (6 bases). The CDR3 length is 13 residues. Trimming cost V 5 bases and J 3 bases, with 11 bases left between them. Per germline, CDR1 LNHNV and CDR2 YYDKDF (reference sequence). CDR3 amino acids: CATSPGDIYEQYV. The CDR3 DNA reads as TGTGCCACCAGCCCCGGGGACATCTACGAGCAGTACGTC.

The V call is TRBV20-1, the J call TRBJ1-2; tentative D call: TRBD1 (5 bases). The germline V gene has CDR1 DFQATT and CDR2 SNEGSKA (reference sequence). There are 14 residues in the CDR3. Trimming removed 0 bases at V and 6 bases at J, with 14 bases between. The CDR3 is CSARDRTTYNGYTF. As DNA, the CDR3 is TGCAGTGCTAGAGATAGGACAACCTACAATGGCTACACCTTC.

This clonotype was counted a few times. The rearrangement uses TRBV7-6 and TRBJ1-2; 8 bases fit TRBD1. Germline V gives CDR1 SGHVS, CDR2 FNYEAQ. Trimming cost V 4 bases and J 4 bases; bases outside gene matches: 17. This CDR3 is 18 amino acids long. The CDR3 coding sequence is TGTGCCAGCAGCTCCCCGACGGCTCAGGGGGCTGAAGGCTATGGCTACACCTTC. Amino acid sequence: CASSSPTAQGAEGYGYTF.